This is a list of T cell receptor beta chains from one sample in a study of cytomegalovirus exposure and HLA in healthy donors. Here immunoSEQ multiplex PCR was the method, and the copy in TCRdb shows in-frame clones only, minus some. The sample shows 110,000 to 150,000 clones, 73% of them seen only once. Sequencing input: PBMCs. These receptor sequences come from a woman aged 40 to 55 in good health and CMV-seronegative. Each CDR3 is given with its conserved first and last residue. Fields, in order: CDR3 DNA, CDR3 protein, D gene, clone size, V gene, CDR3 length, J gene. D genes are given only for firm matches. Rows may omit the clone size; those that give it use once, few, many or a size class.

TGTGCCAGTACCTACATGGGGGGGATGGATTCACCCCTCCACTTT CASTYMGGMDSPLHF - - TRBV19 15 TRBJ1-6
TGTGCCAGCAGAGCACGGAGGGGCTACACCTTC CASRARRGYTF - - TRBV28 11 TRBJ1-2
TGTGCCAGCAGCTTAGTCCGCGGAGCTAGTTTGGTAGATACGCAGTATTTT CASSLVRGASLVDTQYF - once TRBV7-2 17 TRBJ2-3
TGTGCCAGCAGTGAAGGCGAGGGTCTGCTGCAAAGGCAAGCTTTCTTT CASSEGEGLLQRQAFF - - TRBV6-1 16 TRBJ1-1
TGTGCCAGCAGTTCCTCAGGGGGCGCAGGGGCTCGAGAGCAGTACTTC CASSSSGGAGAREQYF TRBD1 few TRBV27 16 TRBJ2-7
TGTGCCAGCAGCTTTAACGGGGGTGAGACCCAGTACTTC CASSFNGGETQYF - - TRBV13 13 TRBJ2-5
TGTGCCAGCAGCCAATCCGCAGGGAACTATGGCTACACCTTC CASSQSAGNYGYTF - - TRBV16 14 TRBJ1-2
TGTGCCAGCAGTCCCGGACTAGCGGGGGACTACGAGCAGTACTTC CASSPGLAGDYEQYF TRBD2 few TRBV6-5 15 TRBJ2-7
TGTGCCACCTCAGGGACAGAATACGAGCAGTACTTC CATSGTEYEQYF TRBD1 - TRBV10-3 12 TRBJ2-7
TGTGCCAGCAGTGGGTCGGGTCGGATCACAGATACGCAGTATTTT CASSGSGRITDTQYF - - TRBV2 15 TRBJ2-3
TGTGCCAGCAGCTTGAGCGCAGGGGGGATCAATTCACCCCTCCACTTT CASSLSAGGINSPLHF TRBD1 - TRBV7-9 16 TRBJ1-6